This TCR beta chain was recorded in a study of OX40 agonist ivuxolimab in advanced cancers. The assay was immunoSEQ multiplex PCR, and TCRdb's table has in-frame clones only and misses some. The data show about 33,000 clones, approximately 80% seen once. CDR1 is MDHEN and CDR2 is SYDVKM in the germline V gene. J gave up 0 bases and V 6 bases, and 3 bases lay outside the gene matches. CDR3 length: 15 residues. The chain carries TRBV28 and TRBJ1-5, with 9 positions matching TRBD1. The clonotype was recovered from an adult with an advanced solid tumor such as melanoma, head and neck, liver or kidney cancer. This material consisted of CD4+ or CD8+ T cells sorted from blood, taken in a trial of the OX40 agonist ivuxolimab. The CDR3 reads CASRGQGASNQPQHF. DNA for the CDR3: TGTGCCAGCAGGGGACAGGGTGCTAGCAATCAGCCCCAGCATTTT.